A selection of T cell receptor beta chains follows, all from one sample in a study of cytomegalovirus exposure and HLA in healthy donors. Profiling relied on immunoSEQ multiplex PCR, and the TCRdb table lists in-frame clones only, not all of them. The sample carries 130,000 or so clones, around 80% recorded once. The specimen was PBMCs. The source of these receptors is a woman in her forties in good health and CMV-seronegative. CDR3s include the opening cysteine and the closing phenylalanine or tryptophan. Each record gives: clone size, D gene, J gene, V gene, CDR3 DNA, CDR3 protein. A D gene is named only where the DNA matches it firmly. Where a row states a size, it is once, few, many or the class of an expanded clone; other rows omit it.

- - TRBJ1-6 TRBV5-4 TGTGCCAGCAGCTTGGATCAACTTCCTCTCCACTTT CASSLDQLPLHF
once TRBD2 TRBJ2-1 TRBV19 TGTGCCAGTATACGGACAGATAGTAGCGGGAGGCCCTACAATGAGCAGTTCTTC CASIRTDSSGRPYNEQFF
- TRBD1 TRBJ1-4 TRBV11-2 TGTGCCAGCAGCTCTAGACCGGGACAGGGTAATGAAAAACTGTTTTTT CASSSRPGQGNEKLFF
- - TRBJ2-5 TRBV10-3 TGTGCCATCAGTGAGTCTGGAGGGTCTGAGACCCAGTACTTC CAISESGGSETQYF
- TRBD1 TRBJ1-2 TRBV4-1 TGCGCCAGCAGCCCGTCCTTATTCACAGGGGGCGTATATGGCTACACCTTC CASSPSLFTGGVYGYTF
- - TRBJ2-7 TRBV28 TGTGCCAGCAGTTTATCCTCGGGCGAGCAGTACTTC CASSLSSGEQYF
- TRBD2 TRBJ2-7 TRBV10-3 TGTGCCATCAGTGAGTATTTTTTGGGATTTGAGCGGGAGAATTCTTACGAGCAGTACTTC CAISEYFLGFERENSYEQYF
- - TRBJ2-7 TRBV5-6 TGTGCCAGCAGCTTGGGGTTGACAGTCTACGAGCAGTACTTC CASSLGLTVYEQYF
- TRBD2 TRBJ2-3 TRBV6-1 TGTGCCAGCAGGGAGACTAGCGGCCCCACAGATACGCAGTATTTT CASRETSGPTDTQYF
- TRBD1 TRBJ1-4 TRBV7-9 TGTGCCAGCAGTCAGCCGGGACAGGCCTTTTTGCCTAATGAAAAACTGTTTTTT CASSQPGQAFLPNEKLFF
- - TRBJ1-6 TRBV7-2 TGTGCCAGCAGCTTTAAGCGTTACGGTTCACCCCTCCACTTT CASSFKRYGSPLHF
- TRBD1 TRBJ1-5 TRBV28 TGTGCCAGCAGTTACCGGGACAGGTTTGGGCAGCCCCAGCATTTT CASSYRDRFGQPQHF
few TRBD1 TRBJ1-1 TRBV5-1 TGCGCCAGCAGCTTGGTGCAGGGGGCTTTCGCTGAAGCTTTCTTT CASSLVQGAFAEAFF
- - TRBJ1-1 TRBV7-9 TGTGCCAGCAGCAGGGGAGGGGGAGGGAACACTGAAGCTTTCTTT CASSRGGGGNTEAFF
- - TRBJ1-2 TRBV16 TGTGCCAGCAGCCAATCGACCGTAGCCTATGGCTACACCTTC CASSQSTVAYGYTF
- TRBD2 TRBJ2-7 TRBV10-1 TGCGCCAGCAGGTCTAGCGGGACCAACGAGCAGTACTTC CASRSSGTNEQYF
- - TRBJ2-3 TRBV5-1 TGCGCCAGCAGCCCCCAGGGATTGGGAATCACAGATACGCAGTATTTT CASSPQGLGITDTQYF
- - TRBJ1-1 TRBV6-4 TGTGCCAGCAGTGTCAAAGACAGTCTCACTGAAGCTTTCTTT CASSVKDSLTEAFF
- TRBD2 TRBJ2-1 TRBV5-1 TGCGCCAGCAGCCCGGGCCGGCGGGAGCGTGTAAATGAGCAGTTCTTC CASSPGRRERVNEQFF
- - TRBJ1-2 TRBV28 TGTGCCAGCACTCCGACAGTTAACTATGGCTACACCTTC CASTPTVNYGYTF
once TRBD2 TRBJ2-7 TRBV19 TGTGCCAGTAGTGTACTAGCGGGAGGCGAGCAGTACTTC CASSVLAGGEQYF
- - TRBJ2-3 TRBV21-1 TGTGCCAGCAGCAAGCCTCAGGGGGTCGTTGAATCCCCGCAGTATTTT CASSKPQGVVESPQYF
few TRBD1 TRBJ1-3 TRBV5-1 TGCGCCAGCAGCTCCACAGGGGCTACAAACACCATATATTTT CASSSTGATNTIYF
- TRBD2 TRBJ2-3 TRBV30 TGTGCCTGGAGGACACTAGCGGGAATAACAGATACGCAGTATTTT CAWRTLAGITDTQYF
once TRBD2 TRBJ2-1 TRBV5-1 TGCGCCAGCAGCTTGAGGACTAGCGGGAGCCTTATCTCCTACAATGAGCAGTTCTTC CASSLRTSGSLISYNEQFF